These 5 T cell receptor beta chains were all obtained from the same sample, sequenced in a study of T-cell reconstitution after alpha-beta-depleted transplantation in children. Preparation of the TCRbeta library used unique molecular identifiers. TCRdb fed the PCR reads into MiXCR, producing one record per CDR3 protein. The sample lists over 150,000 distinct CDR3 sequences; approximately 14% were seen once. The material sequenced was PBMCs from the stem cell graft donor, taken from the stem cell graft. The receptors originated from a human donor who donated a stem cell graft to a child with acute lymphoblastic leukemia.

This clonotype was counted ten times or more. The J gene is TRBJ2-1, the V gene TRBV20-1; no definite D call. The CDR3 consists of 12 residues. V shed 3 bases and J shed 6 bases, with 9 bases lying between them. Germline V gene lookup returns CDR1 DFQATT and CDR2 SNEGSKA (reference sequence). The CDR3 is CSASPLFNEQFF. The CDR3 region has the DNA TGCAGTGCTAGTCCCCTTTTCAATGAGCAGTTCTTC.

Comment on this clonotype: A clone one base away is much larger, so this may be a read error. This sequence joins TRBV10-3 and TRBJ2-7, with TRBD2 identical over 11 bases. Germline CDR1 reads ENHRY; CDR2 reads SYGVKD. This CDR3 has 17 residues. CDR3 bases: TGTACCATCAGTGAGAGCAGGGGACTAGCGGCCTCCTACGAGCAGTACTTC. As protein: CTISESRGLAASYEQYF.

This clonotype was seen ten or more times. The gene calls are TRBV12-3 or TRBV12-4 and TRBJ1-1; 7 bases align to TRBD1. Trimming cost V 6 bases and J 2 bases; bases outside gene matches: 6. The CDR3 loop spans 14 amino acids. Here the CDR3 reads CASSSAGGNTEAFF. The CDR3 DNA sequence: TGTGCCAGCAGCTCTGCAGGGGGTAACACTGAAGCTTTCTTT.

Many counts were recorded for this clonotype. This chain connects TRBV6-5 to TRBJ1-5, with TRBD1 as a possible D gene (5 bases). CDR1 is MNHEY, CDR2 SVGAGI, per germline. Trimming cost V 7 bases and J 6 bases, with 10 bases left between them. The CDR3 runs 12 residues. CDR3 DNA sequence: TGTGCCAGCACCTCCCAGGGTCAGCCCCAGCATTTT. Its protein product is CASTSQGQPQHF.

Concerning this clonotype itself: Relative to the germline gene, one junction end is altered; a read error may explain this. The V gene is TRBV5-4, the J gene TRBJ2-1, with 14 bases aligning to TRBD2. Germline V gives CDR1 SGHNT, CDR2 YYREEE (reference sequence). The CDR3 loop spans 18 amino acids. This chain's CDR3 is CASSLAGTSGSASSVRAF. DNA for the CDR3: TGTGCCAGCAGCTTGGCCGGGACTAGCGGGAGTGCCTCCTCAGTCAGGGCCTTC.